This passage covers 5 T cell receptor beta chains from one sample sequenced in a study. A single record per CDR3 protein comes from TCRdb applying MiXCR to the 5' RACE reads. The data contain around 57,000 distinct CDR3 sequences, around 26% of them singletons. The specimen was tumor-infiltrating memory CD4+ T cells sorted from the breast tumor. Subset noted: memory CD4+ T cells, CD4+CD45RO+CD25-. The receptors were gathered from a female donor with breast cancer.

The CDR3 here is CASQPGQGMNTEAFF. CDR3 in DNA: TGTGCCTCCCAACCGGGACAGGGGATGAACACTGAAGCTTTCTTT. V is TRBV4-2 and J is TRBJ1-1; 10 nucleotides match TRBD1. The CDR3 loop spans 15 amino acids. Germline-derived CDR1 and CDR2 are LGHNA and YNFKEQ. Losses at the gene ends were 11 bases for V and 0 bases for J; bases not matched to a gene: 9.

In this sample, this clonotype turned up many times. The rearrangement links TRBV5-1 to TRBJ1-1; 9 bases are a match to TRBD1. This CDR3 has 14 residues. The V segment lost 4 bases and the J segment 4 bases; nucleotides outside the gene matches: 5. Germline CDR1 and CDR2: SGHRS and YFSETQ. CDR3 residues: CASSGQGWGTEAFF. CDR3 DNA sequence: TGCGCCAGCAGCGGACAGGGGTGGGGCACTGAAGCTTTCTTT.

The chain joins TRBV9 to TRBJ1-4; D is unresolved. The CDR3 totals 14 residues. In germline, CDR1 is SGDLS, CDR2 YYNGEE. Trimming shortened V by 0 bases and J by 13 bases, and 16 bases separated the two germline ends. Written as DNA, the CDR3 is TGTGCCAGCAGCGTAGAAGCCTCCACCTGGCGACTGTTTTTT. Its translation: CASSVEASTWRLFF.

This clonotype showed up just a few times. The chain employs TRBV15 and TRBJ1-5; perhaps TRBD1 as D (6 bases). V was shortened by 2 bases and J by 2 bases, with 25 bases between the two germline ends. The CDR3 runs 20 residues. Germline loops: CDR1 LNHNV, CDR2 YYDKDF (reference sequence). CDR3 in amino acids: CATSRSEAGHLRRGNQPQHF. The CDR3 DNA follows: TGTGCCACCAGCAGATCGGAGGCGGGACACTTACGTCGTGGCAATCAGCCCCAGCATTTT.

This clonotype was seen many times. The chain carries TRBV25-1 and TRBJ2-4; 7 bases are a match to TRBD1. The CDR3 is 12 amino acids. Germline loops: CDR1 MGHDK, CDR2 SYGVNS. V trimming: 8 bases; J trimming: 8 bases; junction bases outside the gene matches: 6. The CDR3 nucleotides are TGTGCCAGCCGGGACAGAATTGACATTCAGTACTTC. Translating gives CASRDRIDIQYF.